The TCR beta chain under discussion was sequenced for a study of control samples from healthy donors and cancer patients (dated by TCRdb to 2018 to 2021). Only a few counts were recorded for this clone. Its antigen target is currently unknown. Nothing much larger sits one base from this clone, and base qualities are not available. Library preparation employed the immunoSEQ multiplex PCR assay. This immuneACCESS table, as held by TCRdb, lists in-frame sequences with V and J called but not all clones. Of the missing ones, under half trace to an unresolved V gene in checked studies; the others have no known cause. The sample records 75,000 to 100,000 clones, about 85% of which are singletons. The ten biggest clones cover roughly 1.2% of the sample. The germline ends are 11 bases apart after V is trimmed by 5 bases and J by 4 bases. The germline V gene sets CDR1 to SGHAT and CDR2 to FQNNGV. The CDR3 numbers 13 residues from cysteine through phenylalanine. Here the CDR3 DNA is all that survives: 39 bases in frame from base 1.

This TCR was sampled from a woman between 50 and 59 years old in good health. The sequenced sample consisted of blood. The rearranged segments are TRBV11-2 and TRBJ1-2, and TRBD1 may be the D gene, going by 6 matching bases. CDR3 protein: CASSAQGFYGYTF. The nucleotide sequence reads TGTGCCAGCAGCGCACAGGGATTCTATGGCTACACCTTC.